This TCR beta chain emerged from a study of T cells in Graves' hyperthyroidism and ophthalmopathy. Study-wide findings and caveats: Most clonotypes expanded in the thyroid (above 0.001) were also present in blood.

A remark on this clonotype: Its cognate antigen is unknown.

Germline V gene lookup returns CDR1 MNHEY and CDR2 SVGEGT. J gave up 11 bases and V 6 bases, and 12 bases lay outside the gene matches. This CDR3 has 13 residues. RNA transcripts served as the template for amplifying TCR beta CDR3 regions. Using the HTBI primer set, a first-round RT-PCR was run on the TCR CDR3. TCRdb passed the multiplex PCR reads through MiXCR, listing each CDR3 protein once. This sample has hundreds of thousands of distinct CDR3 sequences; less than 25% occur once, and the top ten carry around 11%. This rearrangement joins TRBV6-2 or TRBV6-3 to TRBJ1-2; 7 nucleotides agree with TRBD1. The sequenced sample consisted of blood. This TCR was recovered from a woman in her 30s with Graves' ophthalmopathy. The CDR3 DNA reads as TGTGCCAGCAGCCAGACAGGGTCGGGATCTTACACCTTC. Translating gives CASSQTGSGSYTF.